This entry features one T cell receptor beta chain sequence. The antigen is undetermined. Germline CDR1 is LGHDT and CDR2 is YNNKEL (reference sequence). There are 14 residues in the CDR3. Between the trimmed V and J ends, which lost 4 bases and 6 bases, there was a span of 16 bases. Repertoires were generated with immunoSEQ multiplex PCR, while TCRdb's copy carries only in-frame clones and drops some. There are approximately 180,000 clones in the sample; 90% occur only once, and roughly 4.3% lies in the top ten. The data stem from a study of T cell responses to AZD1222 COVID-19 vaccine. Findings and limits, study-wide: Seropositive at baseline were only a handful of AZD1222 recipients. Mapped onto spike, vaccine-associated CD4 TCRs spanned it and were dominant at 160-218 and 743-854. Nearly half of unique spike-specific TCRs reportedly avoided B.1.351 and B.1.1.7 mutated regions. It should be noted that donors were predominantly white British and more often female, and clonal diversity was possibly underestimated.

J is TRBJ2-7 and V is TRBV3-1 (or the pseudogene TRBV3-2); D is perhaps TRBD1 or TRBD2 (6 bases each). The sequenced sample was peripheral blood, obtained 28 days after the second dose of the MenACWY control vaccine. This clonotype originated in an adult who received the MenACWY meningococcal vaccine as a control. The CDR3 here is CASSRGASSGEQYF. CDR3 nucleotide sequence: TGTGCCAGCAGCCGGGGGGCCAGCTCCGGCGAGCAGTACTTC.